The 3 T cell receptor beta chains reported below all come from one sample, sequenced in a study of T cells in Graves' hyperthyroidism and ophthalmopathy. Regions amplified from RNA transcripts were the TCR beta CDR3 regions. The HTBI primer set drove a first-round RT-PCR of the TCR CDR3. TCRdb called the multiplex PCR reads again in MiXCR, with one record for every CDR3 protein. The profile shows approximately 530,000 distinct CDR3 sequences, 16% of them singletons. Sequencing was carried out using blood. These receptors all come from a woman younger than 35 with Graves' hyperthyroidism.

Many counts were recorded for this clonotype. The chain employs TRBV11-2 and TRBJ2-1; TRBD2 matches 10 bases. The CDR3 has 15 residues. Per germline, CDR1 SGHAT and CDR2 FQNNGV. The J segment lost 4 bases and the V segment lost 6 bases, leaving 6 bases of the junction unmatched. This CDR3 is CASSPERGGYNEQFF. The DNA of the CDR3 is TGTGCCAGCAGTCCAGAGCGGGGGGGATACAATGAGCAGTTCTTC.

This clonotype was detected a few times. CDR3 nucleotides: TGTGCCAGCAGTTTATCCCGGGAGCATGGCGGGGAGCTGTTTTTT. This translates into CASSLSREHGGELFF. This chain joins TRBV12-3 or TRBV12-4 and TRBJ2-2, with D maybe TRBD2 (6 bases). CDR3 length equals 15 residues. V lost 2 bases and J lost 7, with 14 bases in between.

In this sample, this clonotype turned up many times. This chain links TRBV4-3 with TRBJ1-2, with D perhaps matching TRBD1 (5 bases). V was trimmed by 0 bases and J by 6 bases, leaving 8 bases between them. There are 13 residues in the CDR3. Per the germline V gene, CDR1 is LGHNA and CDR2 is YSLEER. The CDR3 DNA reads as TGCGCCAGCAGCCAAGAGGGCAGGGATGGCTACACCTTC. It specifies CASSQEGRDGYTF.